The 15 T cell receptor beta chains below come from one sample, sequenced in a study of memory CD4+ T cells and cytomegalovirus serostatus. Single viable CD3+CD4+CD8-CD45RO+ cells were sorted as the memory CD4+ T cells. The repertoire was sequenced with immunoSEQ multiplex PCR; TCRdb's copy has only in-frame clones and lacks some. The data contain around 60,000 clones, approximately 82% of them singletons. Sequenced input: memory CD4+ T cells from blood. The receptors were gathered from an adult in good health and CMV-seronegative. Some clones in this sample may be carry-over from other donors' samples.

CDR3 nucleotides: TGCGCCAGCAGCTCGGCAGGGGGCTCTGGAAACACCATATATTTT. The encoded protein is CASSSAGGSGNTIYF. V gene TRBV5-1 combines with J gene TRBJ1-3; TRBD1 aligns across 7 bases. This CDR3 comprises 15 residues. Germline trimming cut 3 bases from V and 0 bases from J; bases unmatched to any gene: 3. Germline V gene lookup returns CDR1 SGHRS and CDR2 YFSETQ.

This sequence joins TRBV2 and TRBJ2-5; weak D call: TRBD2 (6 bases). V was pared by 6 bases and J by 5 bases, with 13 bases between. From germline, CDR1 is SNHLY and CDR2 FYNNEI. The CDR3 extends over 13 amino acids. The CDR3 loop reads CASSGLSGETQYF. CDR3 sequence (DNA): TGTGCCAGCAGCGGGCTAAGCGGGGAGACCCAGTACTTC. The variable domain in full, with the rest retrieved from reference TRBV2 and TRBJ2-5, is EPEVTQTPSHQVTQMGQEVILRCVPISNHLYFYWYRQILGQKVEFLVSFYNNEISEKSEIFDDQFSVERPDGSNFTLKIRSTKLEDSAMYFCASSGLSGETQYFGPGTRLLVL.

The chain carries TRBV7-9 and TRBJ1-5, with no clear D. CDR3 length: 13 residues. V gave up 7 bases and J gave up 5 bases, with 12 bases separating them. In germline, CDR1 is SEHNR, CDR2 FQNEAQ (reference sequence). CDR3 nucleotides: TGTGCCAGCACAAGGGAAAACGATCAGCCCCAGCATTTT. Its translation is CASTRENDQPQHF.

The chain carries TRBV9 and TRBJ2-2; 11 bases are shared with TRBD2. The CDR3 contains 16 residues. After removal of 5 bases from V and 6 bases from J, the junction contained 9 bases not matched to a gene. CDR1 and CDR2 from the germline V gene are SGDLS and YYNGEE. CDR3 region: CASSYELAGVAGELFF. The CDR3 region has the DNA TGTGCCAGCAGTTACGAACTAGCGGGAGTCGCCGGGGAGCTGTTTTTT.

CDR3 protein: CSVETYNEQFF. The CDR3 DNA reads TGCAGCGTTGAGACCTACAATGAGCAGTTCTTC. The chain recombines TRBV29-1 with TRBJ2-1; unclear D gene. With 3 bases removed from V and 2 bases from J, the gap between germline ends came to 2 bases. The germline V gene encodes CDR1 SQVTM and CDR2 ANQGSEA. The CDR3 contains 11 residues.

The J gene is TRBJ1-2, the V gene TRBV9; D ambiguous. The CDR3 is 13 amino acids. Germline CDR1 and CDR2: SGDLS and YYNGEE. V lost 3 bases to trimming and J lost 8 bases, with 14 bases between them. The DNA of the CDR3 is TGTGCCAGCAGCGCACTTGGGGTTGGAGGCTACACCTTC. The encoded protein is CASSALGVGGYTF.

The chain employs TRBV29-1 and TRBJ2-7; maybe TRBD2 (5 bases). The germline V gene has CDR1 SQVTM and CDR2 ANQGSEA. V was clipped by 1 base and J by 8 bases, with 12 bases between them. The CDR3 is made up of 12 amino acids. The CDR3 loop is CSVEGTADQQYF. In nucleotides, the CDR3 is TGCAGCGTTGAAGGGACTGCTGACCAGCAGTACTTC.

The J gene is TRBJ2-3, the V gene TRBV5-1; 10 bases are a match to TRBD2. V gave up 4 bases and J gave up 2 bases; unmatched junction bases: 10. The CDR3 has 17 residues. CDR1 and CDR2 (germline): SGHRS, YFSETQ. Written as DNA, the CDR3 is TGCGCCAGCAGCCCAGACCCTAGCGGGAGACCCACAGATACGCAGTATTTT. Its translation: CASSPDPSGRPTDTQYF.

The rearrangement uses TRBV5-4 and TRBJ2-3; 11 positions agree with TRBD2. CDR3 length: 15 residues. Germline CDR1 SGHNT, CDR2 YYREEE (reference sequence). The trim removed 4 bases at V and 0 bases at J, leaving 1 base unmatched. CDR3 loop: CASSLAGGSTDTQYF. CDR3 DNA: TGTGCCAGCAGCCTAGCGGGAGGTAGCACAGATACGCAGTATTTT.

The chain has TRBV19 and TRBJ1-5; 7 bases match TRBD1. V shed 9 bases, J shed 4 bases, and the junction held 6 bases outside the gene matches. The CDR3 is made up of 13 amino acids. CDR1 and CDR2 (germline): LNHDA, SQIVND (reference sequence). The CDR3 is CASTDRKNQPQHF. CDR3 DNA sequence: TGTGCCAGCACGGACAGGAAAAATCAGCCCCAGCATTTT.

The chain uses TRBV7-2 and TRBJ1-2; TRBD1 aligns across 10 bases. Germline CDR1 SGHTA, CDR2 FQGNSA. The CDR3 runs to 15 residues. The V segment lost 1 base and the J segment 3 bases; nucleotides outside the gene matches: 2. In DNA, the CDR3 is TGTGCCAGCAGCTTAGTGGGACAGGGGTACTATGGCTACACCTTC. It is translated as CASSLVGQGYYGYTF.

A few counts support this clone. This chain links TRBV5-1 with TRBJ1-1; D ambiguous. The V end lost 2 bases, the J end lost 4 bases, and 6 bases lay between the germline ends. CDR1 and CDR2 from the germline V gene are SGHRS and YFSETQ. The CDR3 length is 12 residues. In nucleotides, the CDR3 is TGCGCCAGCAGCTTCGGAGGCACTGAAGCTTTCTTT. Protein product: CASSFGGTEAFF.

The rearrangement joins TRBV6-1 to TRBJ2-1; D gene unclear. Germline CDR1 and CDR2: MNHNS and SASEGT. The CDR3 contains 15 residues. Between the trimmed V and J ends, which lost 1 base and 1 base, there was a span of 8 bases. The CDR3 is CASSEGAASYNEQFF. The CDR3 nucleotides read TGTGCCAGCAGTGAAGGTGCGGCGTCCTACAATGAGCAGTTCTTC.

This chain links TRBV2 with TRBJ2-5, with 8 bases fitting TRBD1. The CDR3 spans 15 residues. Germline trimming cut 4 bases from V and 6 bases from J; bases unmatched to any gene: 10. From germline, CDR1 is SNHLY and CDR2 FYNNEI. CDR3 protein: CASSGTGLGLKTQYF. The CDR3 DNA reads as TGTGCCAGCAGTGGGACAGGGTTGGGGTTGAAGACCCAGTACTTC.

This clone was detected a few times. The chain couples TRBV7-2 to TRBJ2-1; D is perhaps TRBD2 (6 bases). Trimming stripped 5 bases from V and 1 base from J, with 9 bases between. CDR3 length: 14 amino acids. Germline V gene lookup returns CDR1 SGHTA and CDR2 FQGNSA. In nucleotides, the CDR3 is TGTGCCAGCAGCCGACTAGTGTCCTACAATGAGCAGTTCTTC. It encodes CASSRLVSYNEQFF.